The rows below give T cell receptor beta chains drawn from one sample of a study of vaccination and CD4 T cells after COVID-19. These receptors are not linked to any known antigen. TCRdb passed the PCR reads through MiXCR, listing each CDR3 protein once. The sample includes more than 8,500 distinct CDR3 sequences, roughly 33% of them seen just once. Sequenced: CD4+ T cells from blood, cultured in vitro. These receptors all come from a human donor in good health. CDR3s include the opening cysteine and the closing phenylalanine or tryptophan. The D gene is left open where the match is weak. Where a row states a size, it is once, few, many or the class of an expanded clone; other rows omit it.

>TRBJ2-1|TRBD2|.|16|TRBV20-1
TGCAGTGCTAGATCTGGGACTAGCGGGAGTGACAATGAGCAGTTCTTC
CSARSGTSGSDNEQFF
>TRBJ1-1|.|.|13|TRBV20-1
TGCAGTGCTAGAGGACCCGTGAACACTGAAGCTTTCTTT
CSARGPVNTEAFF
>TRBJ1-2|.|.|13|TRBV19
TGTGCCAGTAGGGCCCGGATACAGAATGGCTACACCTTC
CASRARIQNGYTF
>TRBJ1-2|TRBD1|.|13|TRBV12-3/TRBV12-4
TGTGCCAGCAGTTCCACAGGGGTATACGGCTACACCTTC
CASSSTGVYGYTF
>TRBJ2-1|TRBD2|.|13|TRBV7-3
TGTGCCAGCACCCGAGCGGGAGCGGCTGAGCAGTTCTTC
CASTRAGAAEQFF
>TRBJ2-1|.|few|14|TRBV24-1
TGTGCCACCAGTGATACCGCAGGGGCCTCGATGCAGTTCTTC
CATSDTAGASMQFF
>TRBJ2-2|.|.|12|TRBV6-2/TRBV6-3
TGTGCCAGCAGTCAAGACACCGGGGAGCTGTTTTTT
CASSQDTGELFF
>TRBJ2-3|TRBD2|few|15|TRBV7-9
TGTGCCAGCAGCTCGACTAGCGGAGCGACAGATACGCAGTATTTT
CASSSTSGATDTQYF
>TRBJ2-7|TRBD1|few|16|TRBV6-2/TRBV6-3
TGTGCCAGCAGTCCCTGGGGACAGGGTCGGTCCTACGAGCAGTACTTC
CASSPWGQGRSYEQYF
>TRBJ2-5|TRBD1|.|17|TRBV5-1
TGCGCCAGCAGCTTGGGTGGGACAGGGGCCCCCCAAGAGACCCAGTACTTC
CASSLGGTGAPQETQYF
>TRBJ2-7|.|.|14|TRBV20-1
TGCAGTGCTAGAGGTCAATCGATGGGTTACGAGCAGTACTTC
CSARGQSMGYEQYF
>TRBJ1-5|.|.|14|TRBV19
TGTGCCAGTAGTGAGGGGGGGCGAGTACAGCCCCAGCATTTT
CASSEGGRVQPQHF
>TRBJ1-2|.|.|14|TRBV6-2/TRBV6-3
TGTGCCAGCACCTACTCGGGGGCCCCCTCCGGCTACACCTTC
CASTYSGAPSGYTF
>TRBJ1-1|.|once|12|TRBV10-3
TGTGCCATCAGTGAGGTGAAAGTGGGTGCTTTCTTT
CAISEVKVGAFF
>TRBJ1-1|.|.|13|TRBV10-3
TGTGCCATCAGTGAGTCGAGGGCCACTGAAGCTTTCTTT
CAISESRATEAFF
>TRBJ1-4|.|.|11|TRBV18
TGTGCCAGCTCCTCGGACCGCAGACTGTTTTTT
CASSSDRRLFF
>TRBJ2-6|TRBD1|.|19|TRBV27
TGTGCCAGCAGTTTAAGAGTTGTACAGGGGGCTCCGGGGGCCAACGTCCTGACTTTC
CASSLRVVQGAPGANVLTF
>TRBJ1-6|.|.|15|TRBV27
TGTGCCAGCAGTCGGGAATGGGGGGGTAATTCACCCCTCCACTTT
CASSREWGGNSPLHF
>TRBJ2-7|TRBD2|.|14|TRBV27
TGTGCCAGCAAGCGGGCTAGCGGGTCGTACGAGCAGTACTTC
CASKRASGSYEQYF
>TRBJ1-1|.|few|15|TRBV29-1
TGCAGCGTTGAAGATCTCCGAGGGGCAAGCACTGAAGCTTTCTTT
CSVEDLRGASTEAFF
>TRBJ2-7|.|.|14|TRBV10-3
TGTGCCATCAGTGATTCTGGTGGGACCTACGAGCAGTACTTC
CAISDSGGTYEQYF
>TRBJ1-1|.|.|11|TRBV24-1
TGTGCCACCAGTGAGCAGGGATTTGCTTTCTTT
CATSEQGFAFF